This TCR beta chain originates from a study of shared clonotypes between healthy human individuals. Assay: immunoSEQ multiplex PCR; the TCRdb copy retains only in-frame clones and omits some. Of millions of clones in the sample, around 94% are singletons; the top ten hold about 0.13%. The germline gives CDR1 LNHDA, CDR2 SQIVND (reference sequence). Losses at the gene ends were 9 bases for V and 3 bases for J; bases not matched to a gene: 6. The CDR3 has 14 amino acids. This TCR came from a young man in good health. This chain uses TRBV19 with TRBJ2-3, with 10 bases identical to TRBD1. The sample consisted of naive CD4+ T cells sorted from blood. Subset meaning: CD45RA+ positively selected. The CDR3 nucleotides are TGTGCCAGCCGACCGGACAGGGGGACAGATACGCAGTATTTT. Translating it yields CASRPDRGTDTQYF.